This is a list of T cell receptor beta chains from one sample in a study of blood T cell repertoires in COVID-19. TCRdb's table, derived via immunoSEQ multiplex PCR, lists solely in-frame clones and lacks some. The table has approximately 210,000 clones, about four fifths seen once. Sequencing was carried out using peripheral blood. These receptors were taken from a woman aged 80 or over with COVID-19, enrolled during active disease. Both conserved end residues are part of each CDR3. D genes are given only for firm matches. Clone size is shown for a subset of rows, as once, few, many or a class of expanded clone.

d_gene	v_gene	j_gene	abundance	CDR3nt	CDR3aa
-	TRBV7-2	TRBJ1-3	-	TGTGCCAGCAGCTCCTCTAAGAGAAACACCATATATTTT	CASSSSKRNTIYF
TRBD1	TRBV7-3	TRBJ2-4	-	TGTGCCAGCAGCTCACAGGGGGGCCCAAACATTCAGTACTTC	CASSSQGGPNIQYF
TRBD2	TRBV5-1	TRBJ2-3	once	TGCGCCAGCAGACCGGTGACTAGCGGGGGCCGAATCACAGATACGCAGTATTTT	CASRPVTSGGRITDTQYF
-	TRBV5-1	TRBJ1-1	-	TGCGCCAGCGGGGGGGCCATGAACACTGAAGCTTTCTTT	CASGGAMNTEAFF
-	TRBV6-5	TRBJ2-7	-	TGTGCCAGCAGCGAGGGTGCCGGTAACTACGAGCAGTACTTC	CASSEGAGNYEQYF
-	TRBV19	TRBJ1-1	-	TGTGCCAGTAGTATAGATTGGGGAGGGACGGCTGAAGCTTTCTTT	CASSIDWGGTAEAFF
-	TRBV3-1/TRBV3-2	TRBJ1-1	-	TGTGCCAGCAGCCAAGAGGAGCGGGGCCTGGGGAAAGCTTTCTTT	CASSQEERGLGKAFF
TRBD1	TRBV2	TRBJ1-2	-	TGTGCCAGCAGGCTTGGGACAGTGGGGGTGCGGGCCTATGGCTACACCTTC	CASRLGTVGVRAYGYTF
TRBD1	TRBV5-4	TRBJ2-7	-	TGTGCCAGCAGCTTACAGGGGCCCTACGAGCAGTACTTC	CASSLQGPYEQYF
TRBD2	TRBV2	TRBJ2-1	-	TGTGCCAGCATTGGAGAGGTGTCTAGCGGATACAATGAGCAGTTCTTC	CASIGEVSSGYNEQFF
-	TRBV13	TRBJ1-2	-	TGTGCCAGCAGCTTAGGGCAGGGGAACTATGGCTACACCTTC	CASSLGQGNYGYTF
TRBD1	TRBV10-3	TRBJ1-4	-	TGTGCCATCTCCATGGGACAGAATAATGAAAAACTGTTTTTT	CAISMGQNNEKLFF
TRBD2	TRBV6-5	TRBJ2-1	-	TGTGCCAGCAGGGTAGCGGGAGACCCCTCGGGTGAGCAGTTCTTC	CASRVAGDPSGEQFF
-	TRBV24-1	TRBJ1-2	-	TGTGCCACCAGTAAGGGACCCGGCAGGGGAAGAGGCTACACCTTC	CATSKGPGRGRGYTF
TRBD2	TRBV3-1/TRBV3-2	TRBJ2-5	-	TGTGCCAGCAGCACCGGACTAGCGGGGCGGGAGACCCAGTACTTC	CASSTGLAGRETQYF
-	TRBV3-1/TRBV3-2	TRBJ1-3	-	TGTGCCAGCAGCCACCTTAGGAGCTCTGGAAACACCATATATTTT	CASSHLRSSGNTIYF
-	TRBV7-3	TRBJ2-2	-	TGTGCCAGCAGCTTCTCCGGGACCGGGGAGCTGTTTTTT	CASSFSGTGELFF
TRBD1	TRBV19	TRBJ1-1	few	TGTGCCAGTACCAGACAGGGGCTGAACACTGAAGCTTTCTTT	CASTRQGLNTEAFF
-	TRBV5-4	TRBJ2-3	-	TGTGCCAGCAGCTTGTTAGATAGCGGCACAGATACGCAGTATTTT	CASSLLDSGTDTQYF
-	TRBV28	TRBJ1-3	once	TGTGCCAGCATCGGTTCATACAGGGCTGGAAACACCATATATTTT	CASIGSYRAGNTIYF
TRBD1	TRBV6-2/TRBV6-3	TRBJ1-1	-	TGTGCCAGCAGTTACTCGGACAGGGGAGAAGCTTTCTTT	CASSYSDRGEAFF
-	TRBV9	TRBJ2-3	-	TGTGCCAGCAGCGCCTACCTAGATACGCAGTATTTT	CASSAYLDTQYF
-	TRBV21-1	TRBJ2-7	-	TGTGCCAGCAGCAAACAAACAACTACCACCCGGACATTACGGAATTCGTGTCAGTACTTC	CASSKQTTTTRTLRNSCQYF
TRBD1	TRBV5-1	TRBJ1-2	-	TGCGCCAGCAGCGAGCAGGGGGCCGACTATGGCTACACCTTC	CASSEQGADYGYTF
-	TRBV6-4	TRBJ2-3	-	TGTGCCAGCAGTGACCCCGGGCAGGGTGCCCTACATACGCAGTATTTT	CASSDPGQGALHTQYF
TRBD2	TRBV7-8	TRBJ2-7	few	TGTGCCAGCAGCTTAGTTGATAGCGGGGGGCTTTACGAGCAGTACTTC	CASSLVDSGGLYEQYF
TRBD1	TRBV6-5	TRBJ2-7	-	TGTGCCAGCAGGGTAGACAGGGGCCTTACCTACGAGCAGTACTTC	CASRVDRGLTYEQYF
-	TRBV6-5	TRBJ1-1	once	TGTGCCAGCAGCTCAGGGTCTGGGGCTTTCTTT	CASSSGSGAFF
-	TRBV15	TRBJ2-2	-	TGTGCCACCGCGCAGGGGCGCATAACCGGGGAGCTGTTTTTT	CATAQGRITGELFF
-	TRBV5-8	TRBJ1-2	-	TGTGCCAGCAATGTGGGGGCAGCTGGCTACACCTTC	CASNVGAAGYTF
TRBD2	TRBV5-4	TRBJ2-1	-	TGTGCCAGCAGCTTGGGACTAGCGGGGGCCGACTACAATGAGCAGTTCTTC	CASSLGLAGADYNEQFF
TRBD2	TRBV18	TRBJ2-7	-	TGTGCCAGCTCACCGGGACTGACTAGCGGGAGTCTAGCGGACGAGCAGTACTTC	CASSPGLTSGSLADEQYF
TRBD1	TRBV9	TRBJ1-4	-	TGTGCCAGCAGCGTAGAGGGGGCCACTAATGAAAAACTGTTTTTT	CASSVEGATNEKLFF
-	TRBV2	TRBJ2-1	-	TGTGCCAGCCGGGCCTCGTTAGCGACTAACTACAATGAGCAGTTCTTC	CASRASLATNYNEQFF
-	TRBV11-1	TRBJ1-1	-	TGTGCCAGCACCCGACAAGGTGGGAACACTGAAGCTTTCTTT	CASTRQGGNTEAFF
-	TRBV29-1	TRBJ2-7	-	TGCAGCGTTGCTGCCGGGGGTGGGGAGCAGTACTTC	CSVAAGGGEQYF
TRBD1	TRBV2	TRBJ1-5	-	TGTGCCAGCAGTGGGACAGGTATTAGCAATCAGCCCCAGCATTTT	CASSGTGISNQPQHF
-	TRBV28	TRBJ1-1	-	TGTGCCAGCAGACACCCTGCGAGGGACACTGAAGCTTTCTTT	CASRHPARDTEAFF
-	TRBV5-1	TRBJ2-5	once	TGCGCCAGCAGCCCAAGAGGCGGCAGGGGAGAGACCCAGTACTTC	CASSPRGGRGETQYF
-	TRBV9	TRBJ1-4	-	TGTGCCAGCAGCCCGAAACTGGTAACTAATGAAAAACTGTTTTTT	CASSPKLVTNEKLFF
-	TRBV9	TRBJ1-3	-	TGTGCCAGCAGCGTCGGGGGTATCGGAAACACCATATATTTT	CASSVGGIGNTIYF
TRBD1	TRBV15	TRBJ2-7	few	TGTGCCACCAGCAGAGATCATCGGGACAGCTACGAGCAGTACTTC	CATSRDHRDSYEQYF
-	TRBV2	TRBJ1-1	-	TGTGCCAGCAGCGTCCAAGGGGTAGGCACTGAAGCTTTCTTT	CASSVQGVGTEAFF
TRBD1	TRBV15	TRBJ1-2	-	TGTGCCACCAGCAGAGCGGGACAGCTGTATGGCTACACCTTC	CATSRAGQLYGYTF
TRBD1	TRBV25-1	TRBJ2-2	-	TGTGCCAGCAGTGCCGGGACAGGGAACACCGGGGAGCTGTTTTTT	CASSAGTGNTGELFF
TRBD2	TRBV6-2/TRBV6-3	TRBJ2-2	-	TGTGCCAGCAGTTACATAGCGGGGGGACGGTACACCGGGGAGCTGTTTTTT	CASSYIAGGRYTGELFF
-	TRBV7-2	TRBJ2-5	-	TGTGCCAGCAGTCCTTCCAGGGTCCAAGAGACCCAGTACTTC	CASSPSRVQETQYF
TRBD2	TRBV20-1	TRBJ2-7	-	TGCAGTGCTAGTCCTAGCGGGGTCGACGAGCAGTACTTC	CSASPSGVDEQYF